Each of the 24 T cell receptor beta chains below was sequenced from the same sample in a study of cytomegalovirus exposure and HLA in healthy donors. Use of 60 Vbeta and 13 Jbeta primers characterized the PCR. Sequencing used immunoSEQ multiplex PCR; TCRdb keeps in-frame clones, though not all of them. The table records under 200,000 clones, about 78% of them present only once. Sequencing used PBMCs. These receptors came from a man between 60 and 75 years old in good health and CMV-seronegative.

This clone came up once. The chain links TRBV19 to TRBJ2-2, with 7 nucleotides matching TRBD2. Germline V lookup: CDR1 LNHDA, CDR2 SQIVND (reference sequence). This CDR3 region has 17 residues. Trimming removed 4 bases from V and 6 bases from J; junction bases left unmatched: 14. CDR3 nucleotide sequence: TGTGCCAGTAGTACTGGTTGGGCTAGCGGTAACCCCGGGGAGCTGTTTTTT. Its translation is CASSTGWASGNPGELFF.

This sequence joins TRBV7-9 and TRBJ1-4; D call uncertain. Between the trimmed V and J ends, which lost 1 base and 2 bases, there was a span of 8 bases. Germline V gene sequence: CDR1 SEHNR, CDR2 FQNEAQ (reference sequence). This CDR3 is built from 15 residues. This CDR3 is CASSLVRGTNEKLFF. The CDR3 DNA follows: TGTGCCAGCAGCTTAGTCCGGGGTACTAATGAAAAACTGTTTTTT.

The DNA for the CDR3 is TGTGCCAGTAGTCTCAGACTGCCGACAGGCACAGATACGCAGTATTTT. Amino acid sequence: CASSLRLPTGTDTQYF. The chain has TRBV19 and TRBJ2-3; tentatively, D is TRBD1 (5 bases). V was shortened by 5 bases and J by 1 base, with 16 bases between the two germline ends. Germline loops: CDR1 LNHDA, CDR2 SQIVND (reference sequence). This CDR3 has 16 amino acids.

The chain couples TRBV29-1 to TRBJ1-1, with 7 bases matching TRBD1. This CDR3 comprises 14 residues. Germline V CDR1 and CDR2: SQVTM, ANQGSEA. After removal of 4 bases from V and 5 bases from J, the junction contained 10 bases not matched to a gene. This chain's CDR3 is CSVVGTTGRTEAFF. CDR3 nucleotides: TGCAGCGTTGTCGGTACGACAGGGAGGACTGAAGCTTTCTTT.

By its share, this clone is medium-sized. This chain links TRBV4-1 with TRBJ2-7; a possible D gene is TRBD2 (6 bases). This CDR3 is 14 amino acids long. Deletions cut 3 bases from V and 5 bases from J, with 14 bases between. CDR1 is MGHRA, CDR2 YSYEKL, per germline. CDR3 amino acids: CASSHSGTSNEQYF. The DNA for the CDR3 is TGCGCCAGCAGCCATTCCGGGACTTCCAACGAGCAGTACTTC.

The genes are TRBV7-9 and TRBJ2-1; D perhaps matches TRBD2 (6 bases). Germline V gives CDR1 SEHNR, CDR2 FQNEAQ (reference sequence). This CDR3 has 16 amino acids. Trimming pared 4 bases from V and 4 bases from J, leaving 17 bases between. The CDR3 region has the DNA TGTGCCAGCAGCTCTATGACTGGGAGGCCTTACAATGAGCAGTTCTTC. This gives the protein CASSSMTGRPYNEQFF.

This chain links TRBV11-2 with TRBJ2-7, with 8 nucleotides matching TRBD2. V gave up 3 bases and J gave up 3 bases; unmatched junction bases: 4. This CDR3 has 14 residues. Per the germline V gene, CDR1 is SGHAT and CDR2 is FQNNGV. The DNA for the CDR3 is TGTGCCAGCAGCTTTGGGACTAGTCTCTACGAGCAGTACTTC. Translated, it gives CASSFGTSLYEQYF.

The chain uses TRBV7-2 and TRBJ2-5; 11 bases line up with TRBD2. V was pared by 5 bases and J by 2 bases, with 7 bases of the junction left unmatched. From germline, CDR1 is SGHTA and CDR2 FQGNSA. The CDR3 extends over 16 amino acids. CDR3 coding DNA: TGTGCCAGCAGCCCAGGACTAGCGGGCCAACAAGAGACCCAGTACTTC. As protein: CASSPGLAGQQETQYF. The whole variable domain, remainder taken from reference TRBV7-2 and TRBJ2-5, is GAGVSQSPSNKVTEKGKDVELRCDPISGHTALYWYRQSLGQGLEFLIYFQGNSAPDKSGLPSDRFSAERTGGSVSTLTIQRTQQEDSAVYLCASSPGLAGQQETQYFGPGTRLLVL.

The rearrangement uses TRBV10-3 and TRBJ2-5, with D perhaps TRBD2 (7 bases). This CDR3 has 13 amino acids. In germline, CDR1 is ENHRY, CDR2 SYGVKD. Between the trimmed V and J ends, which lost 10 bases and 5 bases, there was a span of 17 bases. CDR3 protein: CATQGRGSETQYF. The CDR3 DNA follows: TGTGCCACCCAGGGGAGGGGATCGGAGACCCAGTACTTC.

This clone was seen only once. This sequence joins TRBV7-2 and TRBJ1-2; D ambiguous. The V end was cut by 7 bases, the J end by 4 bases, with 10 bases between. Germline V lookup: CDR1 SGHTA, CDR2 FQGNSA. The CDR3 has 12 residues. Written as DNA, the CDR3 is TGTGCCAGCACCACTCCCCCCTATGGCTACACCTTC. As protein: CASTTPPYGYTF.

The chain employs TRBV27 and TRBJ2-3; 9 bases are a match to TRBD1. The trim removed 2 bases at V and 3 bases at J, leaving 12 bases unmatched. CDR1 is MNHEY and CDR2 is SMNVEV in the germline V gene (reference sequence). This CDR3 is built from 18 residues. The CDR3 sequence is CASSLLFQTGGTTDTQYF. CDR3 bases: TGTGCCAGCAGTTTACTTTTTCAGACAGGGGGAACTACAGATACGCAGTATTTT.

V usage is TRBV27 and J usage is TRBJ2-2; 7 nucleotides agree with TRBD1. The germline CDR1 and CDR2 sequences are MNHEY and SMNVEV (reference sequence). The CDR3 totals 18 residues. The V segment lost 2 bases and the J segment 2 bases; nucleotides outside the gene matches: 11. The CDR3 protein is CASSLAGRGLVNTGELFF. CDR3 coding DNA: TGTGCCAGCAGTTTAGCAGGCAGGGGGTTGGTCAACACCGGGGAGCTGTTTTTT.

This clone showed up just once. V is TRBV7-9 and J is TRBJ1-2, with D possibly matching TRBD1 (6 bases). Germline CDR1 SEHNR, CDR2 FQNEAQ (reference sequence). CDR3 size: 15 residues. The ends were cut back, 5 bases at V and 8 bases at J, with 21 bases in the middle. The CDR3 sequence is CASSRAGTRERGYTF. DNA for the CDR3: TGTGCCAGCAGCCGAGCCGGGACAAGAGAGAGGGGCTACACCTTC.

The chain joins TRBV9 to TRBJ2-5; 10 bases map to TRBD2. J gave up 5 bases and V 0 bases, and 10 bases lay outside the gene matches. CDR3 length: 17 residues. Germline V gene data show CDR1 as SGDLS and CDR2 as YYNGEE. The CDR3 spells CASSVGGPAGGLETQYF. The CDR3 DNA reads TGTGCCAGCAGCGTAGGGGGTCCAGCGGGGGGGCTGGAGACCCAGTACTTC.

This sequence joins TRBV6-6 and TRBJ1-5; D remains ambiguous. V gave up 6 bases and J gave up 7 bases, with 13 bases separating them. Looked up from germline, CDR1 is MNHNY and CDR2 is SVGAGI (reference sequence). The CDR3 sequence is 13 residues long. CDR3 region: CASSTQCLQPQHF. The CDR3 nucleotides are TGTGCCAGCAGCACACAGTGTTTACAGCCCCAGCATTTT.

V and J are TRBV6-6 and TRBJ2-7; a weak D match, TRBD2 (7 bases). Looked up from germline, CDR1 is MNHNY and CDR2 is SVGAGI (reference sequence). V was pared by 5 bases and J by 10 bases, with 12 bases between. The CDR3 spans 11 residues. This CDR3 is CASSPGGAQYF. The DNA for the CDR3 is TGTGCCAGCAGTCCTGGGGGGGCCCAGTACTTC.

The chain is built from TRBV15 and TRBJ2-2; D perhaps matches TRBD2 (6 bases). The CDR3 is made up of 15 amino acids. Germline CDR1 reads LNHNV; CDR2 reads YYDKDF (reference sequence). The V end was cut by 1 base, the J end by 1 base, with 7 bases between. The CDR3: CATSRGEVNTGELFF. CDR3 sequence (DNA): TGTGCCACCAGCAGAGGGGAGGTGAACACCGGGGAGCTGTTTTTT.

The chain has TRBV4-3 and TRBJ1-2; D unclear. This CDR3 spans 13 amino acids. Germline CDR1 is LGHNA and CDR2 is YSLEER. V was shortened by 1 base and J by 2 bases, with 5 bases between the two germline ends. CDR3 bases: TGCGCCAGCAGCCAAGGTGGCAACTATGGCTACACCTTC. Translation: CASSQGGNYGYTF.

CDR3 region: CASSLGGMNTGELFF. The DNA of the CDR3 is TGTGCCAGCAGCTTAGGAGGGATGAACACCGGGGAGCTGTTTTTT. The chain employs TRBV7-8 and TRBJ2-2, with TRBD2 as a possible D gene (5 bases). The CDR3 is 15 amino acids. Trimming cost V 1 base and J 1 base, with 7 bases left between them. CDR1 and CDR2 (germline): SGHVS, FQNEAQ. The full variable domain, in which reference TRBV7-8 and TRBJ2-2 provide the parts outside the CDR3, is GAGVSQSPRYKVAKRGQDVALRCDPISGHVSLFWYQQALGQGPEFLTYFQNEAQLDKSGLPSDRFFAERPEGSVSTLKIQRTQQEDSAVYLCASSLGGMNTGELFFGEGSRLTVL.

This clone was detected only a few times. CDR3 bases: TGTGCCAGCAGCCAACCTCCGGGGGCCCTCCACTTT. Its translation: CASSQPPGALHF. V gene TRBV14 combines with J gene TRBJ1-6, with D possibly TRBD1 on 5 matching bases. The CDR3 has 12 residues. The germline CDR1 and CDR2 sequences are SGHDN and FVKESK. V gave up 2 bases and J gave up 14 bases, with 10 bases separating them.

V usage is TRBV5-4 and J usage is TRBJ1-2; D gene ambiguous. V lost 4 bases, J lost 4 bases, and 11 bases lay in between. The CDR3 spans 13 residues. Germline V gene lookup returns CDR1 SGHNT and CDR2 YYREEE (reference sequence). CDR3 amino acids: CASSARMSYGYTF. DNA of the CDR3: TGTGCCAGCAGCGCTAGAATGAGCTATGGCTACACCTTC.

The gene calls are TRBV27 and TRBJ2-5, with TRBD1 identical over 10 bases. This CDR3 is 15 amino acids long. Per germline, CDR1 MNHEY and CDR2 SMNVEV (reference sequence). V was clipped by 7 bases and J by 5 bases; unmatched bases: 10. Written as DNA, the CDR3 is TGTGCCAGCACCCCGACAGGGGGCCCCGGTGAGACCCAGTACTTC. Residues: CASTPTGGPGETQYF.

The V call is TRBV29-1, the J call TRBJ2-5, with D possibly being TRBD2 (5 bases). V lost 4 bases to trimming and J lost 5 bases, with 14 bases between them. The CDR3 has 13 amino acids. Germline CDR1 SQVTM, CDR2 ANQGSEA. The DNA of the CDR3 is TGCAGCGTTGGGGCGGGTCCATCGGAGACCCAGTACTTC. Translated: CSVGAGPSETQYF.

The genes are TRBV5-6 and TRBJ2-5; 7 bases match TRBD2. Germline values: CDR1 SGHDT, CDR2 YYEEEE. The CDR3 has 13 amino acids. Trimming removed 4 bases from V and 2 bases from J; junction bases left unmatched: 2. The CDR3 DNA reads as TGTGCCAGCAGCCCCGGGAGGCAAGAGACCCAGTACTTC. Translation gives CASSPGRQETQYF.